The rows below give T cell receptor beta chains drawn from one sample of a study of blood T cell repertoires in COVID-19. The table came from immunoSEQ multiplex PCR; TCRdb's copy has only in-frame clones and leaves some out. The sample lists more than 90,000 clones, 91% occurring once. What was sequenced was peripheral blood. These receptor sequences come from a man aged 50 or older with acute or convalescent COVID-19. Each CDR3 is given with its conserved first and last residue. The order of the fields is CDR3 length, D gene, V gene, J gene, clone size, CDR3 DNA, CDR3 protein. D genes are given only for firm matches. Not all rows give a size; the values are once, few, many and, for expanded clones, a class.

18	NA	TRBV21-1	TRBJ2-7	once	TGTGCCAGCAGCAAATTCAACCCACGGGACAGAGGATACTACGAGCAGTACTTC	CASSKFNPRDRGYYEQYF
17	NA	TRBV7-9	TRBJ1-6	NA	TGTGCCAGCAGACCTCCCCCCTCGACAGAGTATAATTCACCCCTCCACTTT	CASRPPPSTEYNSPLHF
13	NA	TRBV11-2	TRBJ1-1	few	TGTGCCAGCAGCCCCAAGACTAGCACTGAAGCTTTCTTT	CASSPKTSTEAFF
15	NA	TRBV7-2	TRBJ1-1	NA	TGTGCCAGCAGCCCGCACCGCGGGGGTGGGACTGAAGCTTTCTTT	CASSPHRGGGTEAFF
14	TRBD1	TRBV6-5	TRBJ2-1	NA	TGTGCCAGCAGTTACCCGGGACAGGGGAATGAGCAGTTCTTC	CASSYPGQGNEQFF
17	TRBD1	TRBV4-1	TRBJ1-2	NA	TGCGCCAGCAGCCAAGAGTTGGGGACAGGGGGTAGCTATGGCTACACCTTC	CASSQELGTGGSYGYTF
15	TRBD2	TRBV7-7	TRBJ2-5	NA	TGTGCCAGCAGCTTTTCTAGCGGGGCAGAAGAGACCCAGTACTTC	CASSFSSGAEETQYF
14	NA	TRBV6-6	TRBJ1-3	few	TGTGCCAGCTCTCGGTCCGACTCTGGAAACACCATATATTTT	CASSRSDSGNTIYF
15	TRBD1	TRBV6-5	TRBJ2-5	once	TGTGCCAGCACCAAAGGACAGGGGGAACAAGAGACCCAGTACTTC	CASTKGQGEQETQYF
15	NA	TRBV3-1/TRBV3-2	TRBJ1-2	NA	TGTGCCAGCAGCCAAGTCCCCTATCACAACTATGGCTACACCTTC	CASSQVPYHNYGYTF
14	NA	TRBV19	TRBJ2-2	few	TGTGCCAGTAGTATAGGGACAAACACCGGGGAGCTGTTTTTT	CASSIGTNTGELFF
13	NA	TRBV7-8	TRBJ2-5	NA	TGTGCCAGCAGGTACAGGGTTCAAGAGACCCAGTACTTC	CASRYRVQETQYF
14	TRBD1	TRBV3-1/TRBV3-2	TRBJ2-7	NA	TGTGCCAGCAGCCAAGGCAGGGGGCTGAACGAGCAGTACTTC	CASSQGRGLNEQYF
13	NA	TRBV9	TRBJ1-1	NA	TGTGCCAGCAGCGCCCGGGACACTTATGAAGCTTTCTTT	CASSARDTYEAFF
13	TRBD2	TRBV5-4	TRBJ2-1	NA	TGTGCCAGCAGCACTGGACTAGTCAATGAGCAGTTCTTC	CASSTGLVNEQFF
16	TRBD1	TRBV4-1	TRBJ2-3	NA	TGCGCCAGCAGCCACGACCGGGACAGGGAACGATATACGCAGTATTTT	CASSHDRDRERYTQYF
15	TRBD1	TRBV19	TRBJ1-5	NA	TGTGCCAGTAGTATTAGTTCGGGACAGGGACCGTCCCAGCATTTT	CASSISSGQGPSQHF
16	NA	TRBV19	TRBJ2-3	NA	TGTGCCAGTAGTACCTCTAGCCTTCCTACCACAGATACGCAGTATTTT	CASSTSSLPTTDTQYF
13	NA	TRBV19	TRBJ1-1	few	TGTGCCAGTACCCAGAGGCTCCCCACTGAAGCTTTCTTT	CASTQRLPTEAFF
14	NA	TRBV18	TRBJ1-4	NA	TGTGCCAGCTCACCGGGCGCAGTTAATGAAAAACTGTTTTTT	CASSPGAVNEKLFF
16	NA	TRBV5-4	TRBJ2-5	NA	TGTGCCAGCAGCGCCCGGAGGGGGACAGCCGTTCCGACCCAGTACTTC	CASSARRGTAVPTQYF
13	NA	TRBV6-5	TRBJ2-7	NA	TGTGCCAGCACCCCCCGAGGCTTCCACGAGCAGTACTTC	CASTPRGFHEQYF
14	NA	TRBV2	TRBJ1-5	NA	TGTGCCAGCAGTATTAGGGAGGGCAATCAGCCCCAGCATTTT	CASSIREGNQPQHF
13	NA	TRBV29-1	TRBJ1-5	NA	TGCAGCGCAATCGGGGTAGACAATCAGCCCCAGCATTTT	CSAIGVDNQPQHF
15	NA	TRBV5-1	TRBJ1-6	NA	TGCGCCAGCAGCTTGGACAGGGTGGTGAATTCACCCCTCCACTTT	CASSLDRVVNSPLHF
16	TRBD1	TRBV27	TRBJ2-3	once	TGTGCCAGCAGTTTGGGTGTAGACAGGGTGCGGGATACGCAGTATTTT	CASSLGVDRVRDTQYF
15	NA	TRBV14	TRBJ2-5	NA	TGTGCCAGCAGTCAATTGAAGGGGCTACAAGAGACCCAGTACTTC	CASSQLKGLQETQYF